Listed below are T cell receptor beta chains from one sample, sequenced in a study of T cells in Graves' hyperthyroidism and ophthalmopathy. TCRdb reprocessed the multiplex PCR reads via MiXCR and lists one record per CDR3 protein. This table has a few hundred thousand distinct CDR3 sequences, about 16% appearing once. The sequenced sample was blood. Source of these receptors: a woman between 55 and 75 years old with Graves' ophthalmopathy. Each CDR3 is given with its conserved first and last residue. The order of the fields is clone size, D gene, V gene, J gene, CDR3 protein, CDR3 DNA. The D gene is left open where the match is weak. Size is omitted from some rows. Given values are once, few, many or a class for expanded clones.

-,-,TRBV5-8,TRBJ2-7,CASSQPLPKAGYEQYF,TGTGCCAGCAGCCAACCCCTCCCAAAGGCGGGGTACGAGCAGTACTTC
few,-,TRBV5-1,TRBJ1-4,CASSLDQGLDEKLFF,TGCGCCAGCAGCTTGGACCAGGGTTTGGATGAAAAACTGTTTTTT
many,TRBD2,TRBV2,TRBJ2-3,CASSRSGRISTDTQYF,TGTGCCAGCAGTCGTAGCGGGAGGATTAGCACAGATACGCAGTATTTT
many,-,TRBV4-1,TRBJ2-1,CASSQEPAGASIEQFF,TGCGCCAGCAGCCAAGAGCCAGCGGGCGCATCCATTGAGCAGTTCTTC
-,TRBD1,TRBV24-1,TRBJ2-1,CATSDPGTGVFDEQFF,TGTGCCACCAGTGACCCCGGGACAGGTGTTTTCGATGAGCAGTTCTTC
many,-,TRBV3-1,TRBJ1-2,CASSQVPGVIGGYTF,TGTGCCAGCAGCCAAGTTCCAGGGGTGATCGGTGGCTACACCTTC
many,-,TRBV5-1,TRBJ2-3,CASRPAGSPTDTQYF,TGCGCCAGCAGACCGGCGGGGTCCCCCACAGATACGCAGTATTTT
many,TRBD2,TRBV11-2,TRBJ2-5,CASTSGTSAETQYF,TGTGCCAGCACCTCAGGGACTAGCGCAGAGACCCAGTACTTC
many,-,TRBV12-3/TRBV12-4,TRBJ2-1,CASSTHHNEQFF,TGTGCCAGCAGTACTCATCACAATGAGCAGTTCTTC
many,TRBD2,TRBV5-1,TRBJ2-7,CASSLAGGLAGPFSYEQYF,TGCGCCAGCAGCTTGGCCGGAGGACTAGCGGGACCTTTTTCCTACGAGCAGTACTTC
many,-,TRBV2,TRBJ2-1,CASSVLGVDEQFF,TGTGCCAGCAGTGTCTTGGGCGTCGATGAGCAGTTCTTC
few,TRBD1,TRBV27,TRBJ2-7,CASSLRGQISYEQYF,TGTGCCAGCAGTTTAAGGGGGCAAATATCCTACGAGCAGTACTTC
many,TRBD2,TRBV30,TRBJ2-1,CAWTQTSGYYNEQFF,TGTGCCTGGACCCAAACTAGCGGTTACTACAATGAGCAGTTCTTC
many,TRBD1,TRBV28,TRBJ2-7,CASSPPGRGTYEQYF,TGTGCCAGCAGTCCCCCCGGCAGGGGGACCTACGAGCAGTACTTC
many,TRBD2,TRBV5-1,TRBJ2-3,CASTLAPLAGGADTQYF,TGCGCCAGCACTCTAGCCCCTCTAGCGGGAGGGGCAGATACGCAGTATTTT
many,-,TRBV18,TRBJ2-3,CASSSGQSTDTQYF,TGTGCCAGCTCATCTGGACAGAGCACAGATACGCAGTATTTT
-,-,TRBV19,TRBJ2-1,CASSIPVGGANEEFF,TGTGCCAGTAGTATCCCGGTGGGGGGGGCCAATGAGGAGTTCTTC
once,-,TRBV6-1,TRBJ1-1,CPSSERTVNTEAFF,TGTCCCAGCAGTGAACGGACGGTGAACACTGAAGCCTTCTTT
many,TRBD2,TRBV20-1,TRBJ2-7,CSARISGIGYEQYF,TGCAGTGCTAGAATTAGCGGGATCGGCTACGAGCAGTACTTC
few,TRBD1,TRBV12-3/TRBV12-4,TRBJ1-1,CASSWPGTGGNTEAFF,TGTGCCAGCAGTTGGCCCGGGACAGGGGGGAACACTGAAGCTTTCTTT
few,-,TRBV4-1,TRBJ2-3,CASSRREQDTQYF,TGCGCCAGCAGCCGACGGGAACAAGATACGCAGTATTTT
-,-,TRBV6-1,TRBJ2-7,CASSYWDGSYEQYF,TGTGCCAGCAGTTATTGGGACGGATCCTACGAGCAGTACTTC
few,TRBD1,TRBV28,TRBJ1-1,CASSWDRANTEAFF,TGTGCCAGCAGTTGGGACAGGGCCAACACTGAAGCTTTCTTT
few,-,TRBV18,TRBJ2-2,CASQKTLLADTGELFF,TGTGCCAGCCAGAAGACTCTTTTGGCCGACACCGGGGAGCTGTTTTTT
few,TRBD2,TRBV10-3,TRBJ2-7,CAISVGQRESEQYF,TGTGCCATCAGTGTGGGCCAGCGGGAGAGCGAGCAGTACTTC
many,-,TRBV6-1,TRBJ1-2,CASRVILSGGYTF,TGTGCCAGCAGGGTGATACTTTCCGGGGGCTACACCTTC
-,-,TRBV6-1,TRBJ1-6,CASTPGGNSPLHF,TGTGCCAGCACCCCCGGGGGTAATTCACCCCTCCACTTT
few,TRBD2,TRBV18,TRBJ2-3,CASSPAGAAGADTQYF,TGTGCCAGCTCACCTGCGGGAGCGGCTGGCGCAGATACGCAGTATTTT
many,TRBD1,TRBV11-3,TRBJ2-1,CASSRHRGDWSRDEQFF,TGTGCCAGCAGCCGACACAGGGGGGATTGGTCAAGGGATGAGCAGTTCTTC
-,TRBD2,TRBV28,TRBJ2-1,CASSLTSGRNSYNEQFF,TGTGCCAGCAGTCTTACTAGCGGGAGGAACTCCTACAATGAGCAGTTCTTC
many,-,TRBV6-5,TRBJ2-1,CASSYEALLNEQFF,TGTGCCAGCAGTTACGAGGCACTCCTCAATGAGCAGTTCTTC
few,TRBD2,TRBV19,TRBJ2-1,CASRPGLAGDDFNNEQFF,TGTGCCAGTAGACCCGGACTAGCGGGAGACGATTTCAACAATGAGCAGTTCTTC
-,TRBD2,TRBV24-1,TRBJ2-1,CATSDGLAGEIYNEQFF,TGTGCCACCAGTGACGGACTAGCGGGAGAAATCTACAATGAGCAGTTCTTC
many,TRBD2,TRBV5-1,TRBJ2-1,CASSLDGTSGGDEQFF,TGCGCCAGCAGCTTGGACGGGACTAGCGGGGGGGATGAGCAGTTCTTC
-,TRBD1,TRBV7-9,TRBJ1-3,CASSSRDREAGNTIYF,TGTGCCAGCAGCTCCCGGGACAGGGAGGCTGGAAACACCATATATTTT
many,-,TRBV28,TRBJ1-5,CGAWDTNQPQHF,TGTGGCGCATGGGACACCAATCAGCCCCAGCATTTT
many,-,TRBV28,TRBJ2-7,CASSPMGAGSSYEQYF,TGTGCCAGCAGTCCTATGGGAGCGGGTAGCTCCTACGAGCAGTACTTC
few,TRBD2,TRBV6-1,TRBJ2-1,CASSPGTSGRREQFF,TGTGCCAGCAGCCCCGGGACTAGCGGGAGGAGAGAGCAGTTCTTC
-,TRBD2,TRBV11-2,TRBJ2-2,CASSLGDSGRKYTGELFF,TGTGCCAGCAGCTTGGGGGATAGCGGGAGAAAGTATACCGGGGAGCTGTTTTTT
many,-,TRBV20-1,TRBJ2-2,CSASEARWGTGELFF,TGCAGTGCTAGCGAGGCTAGGTGGGGCACCGGGGAGCTGTTTTTT
many,-,TRBV3-1,TRBJ2-3,CASSQLPTPRTSTDTQYF,TGTGCCAGCAGCCAACTCCCCACCCCCAGGACTAGCACAGATACGCAGTATTTT
-,TRBD2,TRBV24-1,TRBJ2-3,CATSDQLAGSTDTQYF,TGTGCCACCAGTGATCAGCTAGCGGGGAGCACAGATACGCAGTATTTT
many,-,TRBV20-1,TRBJ1-5,CSARAGGNQPQHF,TGCAGTGCTAGAGCAGGTGGCAATCAGCCCCAGCATTTT
-,-,TRBV29-1,TRBJ1-1,CSALSTGNTEAFF,TGCAGCGCCCTATCTACAGGGAACACTGAAGCTTTCTTT
many,-,TRBV20-1,TRBJ2-1,CSARGSQMGYNEQFF,TGCAGTGCTAGGGGGAGTCAGATGGGGTACAATGAGCAGTTCTTC
many,TRBD2,TRBV7-8,TRBJ2-1,CASSQDRGRGSEQFF,TGTGCCAGCAGCCAAGATCGCGGGAGAGGGAGTGAGCAGTTCTTC
many,TRBD1,TRBV6-1,TRBJ2-1,CASSLGQGGSLDGYNEQFF,TGTGCCAGCAGTCTTGGACAGGGTGGTTCCCTAGACGGCTACAATGAGCAGTTCTTC
many,-,TRBV2,TRBJ2-7,CASSRDLYSYEQYF,TGTGCCAGCAGTCGGGACTTATACTCCTACGAGCAGTACTTC
many,TRBD2,TRBV6-1,TRBJ2-5,CASGRASGVGETQYF,TGTGCCAGCGGGAGGGCTAGTGGGGTCGGGGAGACCCAGTACTTC
few,-,TRBV28,TRBJ2-2,CAHGSNTGELFF,TGTGCCCACGGCTCGAACACCGGGGAGCTGTTTTTT
many,TRBD1,TRBV28,TRBJ2-2,CASSLGQGRITGELFF,TGTGCCAGCAGTCTCGGACAGGGAAGGATTACCGGGGAGCTGTTTTTT
many,TRBD2,TRBV12-3/TRBV12-4,TRBJ2-1,CASRPGLAGGAYNEQFF,TGTGCCAGCAGACCGGGACTAGCGGGAGGGGCTTACAATGAGCAGTTCTTC
-,-,TRBV25-1,TRBJ1-6,CASSVSGDGSPLHF,TGTGCCAGCAGTGTGTCAGGGGATGGTTCACCCCTCCACTTT
few,-,TRBV9,TRBJ1-1,CASSEGGLGGNTEAFF,TGTGCCAGCAGCGAAGGGGGGCTGGGGGGGAACACTGAAGCTTTCTTT
few,TRBD2,TRBV12-3/TRBV12-4,TRBJ2-2,CASSLEGLAGVTGELFF,TGTGCCAGCAGTTTAGAGGGACTAGCGGGAGTCACCGGGGAGCTGTTTTTT
-,TRBD2,TRBV7-2,TRBJ2-7,CASSLTRGGEQYF,TGTGCCAGCAGCCTCACGCGGGGGGGCGAGCAGTACTTC
few,-,TRBV7-8,TRBJ2-7,CASSLGGPGNYEQYF,TGTGCCAGCAGCTTAGGTGGCCCCGGGAACTATGAGCAGTACTTC
few,-,TRBV20-1,TRBJ2-7,CSARDYSYEQYF,TGCAGTGCTAGGGACTACTCCTACGAGCAGTACTTC
many,-,TRBV2,TRBJ2-7,CASSEAGEGFGYEQYF,TGTGCCAGCAGTGAAGCCGGCGAGGGGTTCGGTTACGAGCAGTACTTC